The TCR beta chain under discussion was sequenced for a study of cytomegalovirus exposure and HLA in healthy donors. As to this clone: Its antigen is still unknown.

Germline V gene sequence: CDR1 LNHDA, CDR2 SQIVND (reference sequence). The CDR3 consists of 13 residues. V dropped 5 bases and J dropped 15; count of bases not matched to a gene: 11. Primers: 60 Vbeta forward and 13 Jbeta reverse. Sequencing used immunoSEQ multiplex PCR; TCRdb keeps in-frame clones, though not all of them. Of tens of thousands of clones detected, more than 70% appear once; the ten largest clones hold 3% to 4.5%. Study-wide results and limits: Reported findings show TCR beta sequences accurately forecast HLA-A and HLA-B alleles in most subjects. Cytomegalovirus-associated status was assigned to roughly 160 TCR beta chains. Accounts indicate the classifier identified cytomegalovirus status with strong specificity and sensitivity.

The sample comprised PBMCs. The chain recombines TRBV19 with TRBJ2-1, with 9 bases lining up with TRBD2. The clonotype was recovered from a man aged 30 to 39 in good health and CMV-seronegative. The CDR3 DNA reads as TGTGCCAGTAGTGGTAGATCTAGCGGGATACTGTTCTTC. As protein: CASSGRSSGILFF.